The 4 T cell receptor beta chains listed next were all sequenced from one sample in a study of T-cell memory formation after mild COVID-19. A single record per CDR3 protein comes from TCRdb applying MiXCR to the 5' RACE reads. The sample holds 110,000 or so distinct CDR3 sequences, about a fifth seen once. The specimen sequenced was PBMCs or a T cell subset sorted from them (not recorded which). Receptors were obtained from a man between 18 and 35 years old who had mild COVID-19 (a few samples of this study predate the infection). Cell type and time point are not known.

A few counts support this clonotype. The chain joins TRBV4-1 to TRBJ2-2, with a tentative D call TRBD1 (5 bases). This CDR3 has 16 amino acids. V lost 3 bases, J lost 0 bases, and 11 bases lay in between. Looked up from germline, CDR1 is MGHRA and CDR2 is YSYEKL. As DNA, the CDR3 is TGCGCCAGCAGCCACGCAGGACAAACGAACACCGGGGAGCTGTTTTTT. It specifies CASSHAGQTNTGELFF.

The chain joins TRBV20-1 to TRBJ2-2; the match to TRBD2 covers 11 bases. The V segment lost 1 base and the J segment 5 bases; nucleotides outside the gene matches: 9. The CDR3 has 17 residues. The germline CDR1 and CDR2 sequences are DFQATT and SNEGSKA (reference sequence). This chain's CDR3 is CSARVPGASGGTGELFF. CDR3 DNA: TGCAGTGCTAGAGTCCCTGGGGCTAGCGGGGGGACCGGGGAGCTGTTTTTT.

In this sample, this clonotype turned up a few times. This chain uses TRBV12-3 or TRBV12-4 with TRBJ2-7; TRBD2 is a possible D gene (6 bases). The CDR3 spans 14 residues. The germline V and J ends were trimmed by 7 bases and 0 bases, with 13 bases remaining between them. CDR3 loop: CASTPDGSSYEQYF. In DNA form, the CDR3 reads TGTGCCAGCACCCCAGACGGGAGCTCCTACGAGCAGTACTTC.

V and J are TRBV3-1 and TRBJ1-1, with unresolved D. Germline V gene data show CDR1 as LGHDT and CDR2 as YNNKEL (reference sequence). V lost 2 bases to trimming and J lost 0 bases, with 13 bases between them. This CDR3 region has 16 residues. The CDR3 nucleotides are TGTGCCAGCAGCCAATACTCTGGACTCATGAACACTGAAGCTTTCTTT. It yields the protein CASSQYSGLMNTEAFF.